These T cell receptor beta chains were read from a single sample in a study of blood T cell repertoires in COVID-19. Assay used: immunoSEQ multiplex PCR; TCRdb lists only in-frame clones, some missing. This table holds just over 300,000 clones, roughly 86% found once. Sequencing was performed on PBMCs or T cells enriched from blood (not recorded which). These receptors came from a woman under 30 who had recovered from COVID-19. The CDR3 runs from the conserved cysteine through the conserved F or W. A D gene is named only where the DNA matches it firmly. Size is stated for part of the rows, as once, few or many counts, or as a class when the clone is expanded.

size	D	V	J	DNA	CDR3
NA	NA	TRBV7-2	TRBJ2-5	TGTGCCAGCAGCTATAATCGCCGACAGAAAGAGACCCAGTACTTC	CASSYNRRQKETQYF
NA	NA	TRBV5-4	TRBJ2-5	TGTGCCAGCAGCCCGACTTACTCAAAAGAGACCCAGTACTTC	CASSPTYSKETQYF
few	NA	TRBV5-6	TRBJ2-1	TGTGCCAGCAGCTTGGGCGGCAGATACAATGAGCAGTTCTTC	CASSLGGRYNEQFF
NA	TRBD1	TRBV18	TRBJ2-3	TGTGCCAGCTCGGCCATACCCGGGACAGGGACAGATACGCAGTATTTT	CASSAIPGTGTDTQYF
NA	NA	TRBV9	TRBJ2-3	TGTGCCAGCAGCGTAGTCCCAAACACAGATACGCAGTATTTT	CASSVVPNTDTQYF
NA	TRBD1	TRBV2	TRBJ2-2	TGTGCCAGCAGTGAACAGGGGGCCAACACCGGGGAGCTGTTTTTT	CASSEQGANTGELFF
NA	TRBD1	TRBV5-1	TRBJ1-6	TGCGCCAGCACCCCGAACGGACAGGGAAATTCACCCCTCCACTTT	CASTPNGQGNSPLHF
NA	TRBD2	TRBV6-6	TRBJ2-1	TGTGCCAGCAGTTTTGGCGGGGGGAGCTCCTACAATGAGCAGTTCTTC	CASSFGGGSSYNEQFF
NA	TRBD1	TRBV5-1	TRBJ2-7	TGCGCCAGCAGCGATCCGGGACAGGGGTCCTACGAGCAGTACTTC	CASSDPGQGSYEQYF
NA	TRBD1	TRBV7-8	TRBJ1-4	TGTGCCAGCAGCTGGCCGAAGGGGGCTACTAATGAAAAACTGTTTTTT	CASSWPKGATNEKLFF
NA	NA	TRBV4-3	TRBJ1-6	TGCGCCAGCAGCCAAGAAATCCGGTCACCCCTCCACTTT	CASSQEIRSPLHF
few	TRBD1	TRBV6-5	TRBJ1-2	TGTGCCTCCCCGGGACAGAACTATGGCTACACCTTC	CASPGQNYGYTF
once	TRBD1	TRBV27	TRBJ1-5	TGTGCCAGCAGTGGGGGTCCGGGACAGGGAGTTCAGCCCCAGCATTTT	CASSGGPGQGVQPQHF
NA	NA	TRBV28	TRBJ2-5	TGTGCCAGCAGTTCCAAACAGGTCCGGGCAGAGACCCAGTACTTC	CASSSKQVRAETQYF
NA	NA	TRBV4-1	TRBJ2-5	TGCGCCAGCAGCCAAGGAGTGTGGGAGTTTACTCAAGAGACCCAGTACTTC	CASSQGVWEFTQETQYF
NA	TRBD2	TRBV19	TRBJ2-1	TGTGCCAGTAGTCCGGGACTACCTCTTTACAATGAGCAGTTCTTC	CASSPGLPLYNEQFF
NA	TRBD1	TRBV7-2	TRBJ2-7	TGTGCCAGCAGCGCCCGACAGGGTACCTACGAGCAGTACTTC	CASSARQGTYEQYF
NA	NA	TRBV30	TRBJ1-5	TGTGCCTGGAGACCTGACAGTTATAGCAATCAGCCCCAGCATTTT	CAWRPDSYSNQPQHF
NA	NA	TRBV19	TRBJ1-1	TGTGCCAGTAGTATAGGAGTTTCCACTGAAGCTTTCTTT	CASSIGVSTEAFF
few	NA	TRBV7-2	TRBJ2-2	TGTGCCAGCAGTTTTCTTCCCAGCGACACCGGGGAGCTGTTTTTT	CASSFLPSDTGELFF
NA	NA	TRBV10-2	TRBJ1-4	TGCGCCAGCAGGGAAGAGGGTATCCGTGAAAAACTGTTTTTT	CASREEGIREKLFF
NA	NA	TRBV29-1	TRBJ1-2	TGCAGCGTGGGAAGGGCCCTCGACAGGACTAACTATGGCTACACCTTC	CSVGRALDRTNYGYTF
NA	NA	TRBV7-2	TRBJ2-7	TGTGCCAGCAGGCCGAATGGGGGGGGCCAATACGAGCAGTACTTC	CASRPNGGGQYEQYF
NA	NA	TRBV19	TRBJ2-1	TGTGCCAGTAGTATGGAGGGCAGGAGCTACAATGAGCAGTTCTTC	CASSMEGRSYNEQFF
few	NA	TRBV28	TRBJ2-2	TGTGCCAGCAGTTTTATAACAGGGATCGCCGGGGAGCTGTTTTTT	CASSFITGIAGELFF
NA	NA	TRBV28	TRBJ2-2	TGTGCCAGTAACCCACTTCACGGGGTCGACGGGGAGCTGTTTTTT	CASNPLHGVDGELFF
NA	NA	TRBV28	TRBJ1-3	TGTGCCAGCAGTTTGCAAGCGACGGGAAACACCATATATTTT	CASSLQATGNTIYF
NA	NA	TRBV7-2	TRBJ1-5	TGTGCCAGCAGCTTAGCATTAGGGGGTATTAATCAGCCCCAGCATTTT	CASSLALGGINQPQHF
NA	NA	TRBV28	TRBJ2-2	TGTGCCACCGAGCGGAACACCGGGGAGCTGTTTTTT	CATERNTGELFF
NA	NA	TRBV19	TRBJ1-2	TGTGCCAGTACCACCCGGGTTAACTATGGCTACACCTTC	CASTTRVNYGYTF
few	NA	TRBV24-1	TRBJ2-1	TGTGCCACCAGCGAGGGGGACAGCCGACTAGCGTGGCCATGGGATGAGCAGTTCTTC	CATSEGDSRLAWPWDEQFF
NA	NA	TRBV20-1	TRBJ1-1	TGCAGTGCCTTCCACACTGAAGCTTTCTTT	CSAFHTEAFF
NA	TRBD1	TRBV19	TRBJ1-5	TGTGCCAGTAGCCCCGGGACAGGGGGCCGTCAGCCCCAGCATTTT	CASSPGTGGRQPQHF
NA	NA	TRBV3-1/TRBV3-2	TRBJ2-7	TGTGCCAGCAGCCAAGGGAGTTACGAGCAGTACTTC	CASSQGSYEQYF
NA	NA	TRBV6-5	TRBJ1-3	TGTGCCAGCAGTTACAAGGCGGATGGAAACACCATATATTTT	CASSYKADGNTIYF
NA	NA	TRBV7-9	TRBJ2-7	TGTGCCAGCAGCCCAATCCCGGGGAACGAGCAGTACTTC	CASSPIPGNEQYF
NA	TRBD1	TRBV7-2	TRBJ1-5	TGTGCCAGCAGCTTAGGGCCGGGACAGGGGAATCAGCCCCAGCATTTT	CASSLGPGQGNQPQHF
NA	NA	TRBV7-2	TRBJ1-5	TGTGCCAGCAGCTTAGAGGTCGCGGGACCCCAGCATTTT	CASSLEVAGPQHF
few	NA	TRBV10-3	TRBJ1-4	TGTGCCATCATGGCTCAGGTTGGGGAAAAACTGTTTTTT	CAIMAQVGEKLFF